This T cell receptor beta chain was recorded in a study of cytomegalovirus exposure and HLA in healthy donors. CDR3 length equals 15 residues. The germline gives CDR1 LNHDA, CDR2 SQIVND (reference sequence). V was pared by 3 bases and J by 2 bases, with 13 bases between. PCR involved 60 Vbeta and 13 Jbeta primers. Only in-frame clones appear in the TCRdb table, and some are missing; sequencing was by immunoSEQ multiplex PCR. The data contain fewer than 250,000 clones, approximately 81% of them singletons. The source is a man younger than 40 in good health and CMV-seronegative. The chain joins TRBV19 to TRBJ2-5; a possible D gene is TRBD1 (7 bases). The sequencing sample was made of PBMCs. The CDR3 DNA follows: TGTGCCAGTAGTATTGGGGGGACAGTACAAGAGACCCAGTACTTC. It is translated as CASSIGGTVQETQYF.